The clone carrying this T cell receptor (beta chain) was observed a few times. Antigen unknown. One end of the junction does not line up with germline, which may come from a read error. Per the original methods: The authors used CDR3 differences across clinicopathological groups to build a distant-metastasis classifier for papillary thyroid cancer. TCRdb reanalyzed the PCR reads via MiXCR. TCRdb, not the original authors, processed these V and J calls. The sample records some 34,000 clones, roughly 20% being singletons. The sample originates from a study of metastatic and nonmetastatic thyroid tumors. Study details: Across peripheral blood and tumor or nodule tissue samples taken from malignant and benign thyroid patients, the repertoires were compared with one another. Points from the study as a whole: Malignant tumors reportedly showed significantly higher TCR beta diversity than benign nodules in both blood and tumor.

In germline, CDR1 is MNHEY, CDR2 SMNVEV (reference sequence). The CDR3 runs 15 residues. Every patient was untreated before thyroid surgery. Sequenced: blood. This chain connects TRBV27 to TRBJ2-3; D is perhaps TRBD1 or TRBD2 (6 bases each). The sequence was obtained from a female donor with papillary thyroid cancer or a benign thyroid nodule (not recorded which). Some clones in this sample may be carry-over from other donors' samples. CDR3 in DNA: TGTGTCAGCAATAACAGGGAGGCAGTCGGATATACGCAGTATTTT. This sequence encodes CVSNNREAVGYTQYF.